Listed here are 29 T cell receptor beta chains from one sample, sequenced in a study of T-cell reconstitution after alpha-beta-depleted transplantation in children. Library preparation (for TCRbeta) was performed with unique molecular identifiers. TCRdb reprocessed the PCR reads with MiXCR, giving one entry per CDR3 protein. Of 700,000 to 950,000 distinct CDR3 sequences listed, 15% to 20% are singletons. The material was PBMCs, mostly from graft donor cells, obtained 360 days after TCRalphabeta/CD19-depleted stem cell transplant. The receptors here all came from a male patient younger than 18 who had a stem cell transplant for acute lymphoblastic leukemia, so the T cells may come from the graft donor.

This clonotype was counted a single time. The chain combines TRBV2 with TRBJ2-1; the match to TRBD2 covers 9 bases. V was clipped by 7 bases and J by 14 bases; unmatched bases: 12. Germline V gene data show CDR1 as SNHLY and CDR2 as FYNNEI. The CDR3 is made up of 13 amino acids. The CDR3 is CASKNLLAGHEFF. CDR3 coding DNA: TGTGCCAGCAAGAATCTCCTAGCGGGACACGAGTTCTTC.

This clonotype has a handful of counts. This rearrangement joins TRBV12-5 to TRBJ2-7; D is possibly TRBD1 or TRBD2 (5 bases each). The CDR3 runs to 14 residues. Germline loops: CDR1 LGHNT, CDR2 FRNRAP. V shed 7 bases and J shed 6 bases, with 19 bases lying between them. The CDR3 loop is CASDQDIRAGEQYF. DNA of the CDR3: TGTGCTAGTGATCAGGACATCCGCGCGGGCGAGCAGTACTTC.

The chain uses TRBV5-4 and TRBJ2-2; a possible D gene is TRBD1 (5 bases). The CDR3 contains 15 residues. From germline, CDR1 is SGHNT and CDR2 YYREEE (reference sequence). V was clipped by 3 bases and J by 8 bases, with 17 bases between them. This CDR3 reads CASSSRASGKGELFF. The CDR3 DNA is TGTGCCAGCAGCTCCAGGGCATCTGGGAAGGGGGAGCTGTTTTTT. The complete variable domain, with remaining parts taken from reference TRBV5-4 and TRBJ2-2, reads ETGVTQSPTHLIKTRGQQVTLRCSSQSGHNTVSWYQQALGQGPQFIFQYYREEENGRGNFPPRFSGLQFPNYSSELNVNALELDDSALYLCASSSRASGKGELFFGEGSRLTVL.

Notes on this clonotype: One end of the junction is discordant with germline, which a read error may explain. The chain has TRBV9 and TRBJ1-4; D gene unclear. CDR3 length equals 8 residues. Germline V gives CDR1 SGDLS, CDR2 YYNGEE. The CDR3 bases are TGTGCCAGCACCCTGGGCCATTTT. Translating it yields CASTLGHF.

Only a few counts were recorded for this clonotype. V and J are TRBV24-1 and TRBJ2-1; D is uncertain. V lost 9 bases and J lost 14, with 16 bases in between. Germline CDR1 reads KGHDR; CDR2 reads SFDVKD. This CDR3 contains 11 residues. For the CDR3, the DNA is TGTGCCACCTCCTCGGGCCGTTTTAAGTTCTTC. Translating gives CATSSGRFKFF.

This chain links TRBV6-5 with TRBJ1-6, with 9 bases matching TRBD1. CDR1 is MNHEY, CDR2 SVGAGI, per germline. The J segment lost 9 bases and the V segment lost 2 bases, leaving 5 bases of the junction unmatched. The CDR3 sequence is 15 residues long. CDR3 protein: CASSYGTGMASPLHF. The CDR3 DNA sequence: TGTGCCAGCAGTTACGGGACAGGGATGGCTTCACCCCTCCACTTT.

The rearrangement joins TRBV7-6 to TRBJ2-5, with D unclear. Germline loops: CDR1 SGHVS, CDR2 FNYEAQ. V lost 5 bases and J lost 5, with 15 bases in between. The CDR3 spans 14 residues. The CDR3 protein is CASSPPSLGETQYF. The CDR3 DNA follows: TGTGCCAGCAGCCCCCCCTCTTTGGGGGAGACCCAGTACTTC.

The genes are TRBV10-3 and TRBJ1-2; D is unresolved. Deletions cut 0 bases from V and 2 bases from J, with 1 base between. The CDR3 has 12 amino acids. Germline values: CDR1 ENHRY, CDR2 SYGVKD. The CDR3 loop is CAISESNYGYTF. For the CDR3, the DNA is TGTGCCATCAGTGAGTCAAACTATGGCTACACCTTC.

The chain recombines TRBV10-3 with TRBJ1-1; 8 nucleotides agree with TRBD1. Trimming removed 6 bases from V and 3 bases from J; junction bases left unmatched: 15. This CDR3 is built from 17 residues. The germline gives CDR1 ENHRY, CDR2 SYGVKD. CDR3 sequence (DNA): TGTGCCATCAGGGCGATACCCGGACAGGGAACCTACACTGAAGCTTTCTTT. It encodes CAIRAIPGQGTYTEAFF.

The chain links TRBV12-5 to TRBJ2-1; D may correspond to TRBD1 or TRBD2 (5 bases each). Germline CDR1 and CDR2: LGHNT and FRNRAP. The V end lost 1 base, the J end lost 7 bases, and 5 bases lay between the germline ends. The CDR3 totals 12 residues. Here the CDR3 DNA reads TGTGCTAGTGGTTTGGGGGGGAATGAGCAGTTCTTC. Its translation is CASGLGGNEQFF.

This clonotype was detected a few times. The chain joins TRBV27 to TRBJ2-1; D perhaps matches TRBD2 (7 bases). This CDR3 is 17 amino acids long. The germline V gene has CDR1 MNHEY and CDR2 SMNVEV (reference sequence). The V and J ends lost 5 bases and 2 bases respectively, with 19 bases between them. As DNA, the CDR3 is TGTGCCAGCAGTGCCCCGGGGCGGGGGCCGGCCTACAATGAGCAGTTCTTC. Its translation: CASSAPGRGPAYNEQFF.

This clonotype was detected a few times. J is TRBJ2-7 and V is TRBV20-1; maybe TRBD2 (6 bases). In germline, CDR1 is DFQATT, CDR2 SNEGSKA (reference sequence). Trimming pared 1 base from V and 1 base from J, leaving 14 bases between. There are 15 residues in the CDR3. The CDR3: CSARARLVQSYEQYF. The CDR3 bases are TGCAGTGCTAGAGCTAGACTAGTCCAATCCTACGAGCAGTACTTC.

In this sample, this clonotype turned up a few times. The V call is TRBV5-1, the J call TRBJ2-1; no definite D call. Trimming stripped 4 bases from V and 8 bases from J, with 37 bases between. This CDR3 is 21 amino acids long. In germline, CDR1 is SGHRS, CDR2 YFSETQ. CDR3 sequence (DNA): TGCGCCAGCAGCCCTGAAGGGAAACAGAAGTTAATCGAATTTGGGGTCCATGAGCAGTTCTTC. Amino acids: CASSPEGKQKLIEFGVHEQFF.

The V gene is TRBV20-1, the J gene TRBJ2-5, with D perhaps matching TRBD2 (6 bases). The germline gives CDR1 DFQATT, CDR2 SNEGSKA (reference sequence). Deletions cut 0 bases from V and 7 bases from J, with 21 bases between. This CDR3 is 16 amino acids long. The CDR3, as DNA: TGCAGTGCTAGAGATCGAGGGGTTGAGGGACTTCGGACCCAGTACTTC. Translated, it gives CSARDRGVEGLRTQYF.

The sample holds a few counts of this clonotype. The rearrangement uses TRBV12-3 or TRBV12-4 and TRBJ1-2; D perhaps matches TRBD1 (6 bases). The CDR3 is made up of 15 amino acids. Trimming removed 7 bases at V and 5 bases at J, with 20 bases between. CDR3 nucleotides: TGTGCCAGCATGAGGATGGGGGGGCGAATTTATGGCTACACCTTC. Translation gives CASMRMGGRIYGYTF.

There are many counts of this clonotype. V usage is TRBV20-1 and J usage is TRBJ1-5; TRBD1 matches at 8 bases. Germline CDR1 and CDR2: DFQATT and SNEGSKA (reference sequence). V was pared by 0 bases and J by 1 base, with 5 bases of the junction left unmatched. The CDR3 has 16 amino acids. For the CDR3, the DNA is TGCAGTGCTAGAGATAGCAGGGGGCTAAGCAATCAGCCCCAGCATTTT. This sequence encodes CSARDSRGLSNQPQHF.

The CDR3 here is CASSSRRGRKETQYF. CDR3 DNA sequence: TGTGCCAGCAGCTCCCGGCGGGGGCGCAAAGAGACCCAGTACTTC. The chain uses TRBV11-2 and TRBJ2-5, with a tentative D call TRBD2 (7 bases). The germline gives CDR1 SGHAT, CDR2 FQNNGV. V lost 4 bases and J lost 3, with 15 bases in between. This CDR3 region has 15 residues.

This clonotype was recorded many times. The chain has TRBV12-3 or TRBV12-4 and TRBJ2-3; no reliable D call. The V end was cut by 3 bases, the J end by 5 bases, with 6 bases between. This CDR3 contains 12 residues. The CDR3 region is CASSFYRDTQYF. Written as DNA, the CDR3 is TGTGCCAGCAGTTTCTATAGAGATACGCAGTATTTT.

The V and J genes are TRBV19 and TRBJ2-5; 13 bases are shared with TRBD2. The CDR3 has 14 residues. Germline V gene lookup returns CDR1 LNHDA and CDR2 SQIVND (reference sequence). V was clipped by 6 bases and J by 5 bases; unmatched bases: 3. CDR3 coding DNA: TGTGCCAGTAGAGGGACTAGCGGGAAGGAGACCCAGTACTTC. Its translation: CASRGTSGKETQYF.

This clonotype was counted between two and nine times. This chain uses TRBV20-1 with TRBJ2-5, with 10 bases matching TRBD2. V was clipped by 0 bases and J by 4 bases; unmatched bases: 5. Germline V CDR1 and CDR2: DFQATT, SNEGSKA (reference sequence). This CDR3 is 15 amino acids long. Here the CDR3 reads CSARDPRTSGETQYF. The CDR3 DNA reads TGCAGTGCTAGAGATCCCCGGACTAGCGGAGAGACCCAGTACTTC.

There are a few counts of this clonotype. The chain is built from TRBV29-1 and TRBJ2-1, with 7 bases that match TRBD2. Germline CDR1 SQVTM, CDR2 ANQGSEA. Trimming cost V 6 bases and J 8 bases; bases outside gene matches: 7. The CDR3 has 12 amino acids. In DNA, the CDR3 is TGCAGCGTACGACTAGCACGTGATGAGCAGTTCTTC. Its translation: CSVRLARDEQFF.

This clonotype was counted between two and nine times. This chain links TRBV6-1 with TRBJ2-5; 8 nucleotides align to TRBD2. Germline values: CDR1 MNHNS, CDR2 SASEGT. With V trimmed by 2 bases and J by 4 bases, 0 bases remained unmatched. The CDR3 runs to 13 residues. CDR3 DNA: TGTGCCAGCAGTGAACGGGAGGGAGAGACCCAGTACTTC. Translating gives CASSEREGETQYF.

The genes are TRBV20-1 and TRBJ2-3, with TRBD1 identical over 8 bases. This CDR3 is 17 amino acids long. The J segment lost 2 bases and the V segment lost 7 bases, leaving 17 bases of the junction unmatched. Looked up from germline, CDR1 is DFQATT and CDR2 is SNEGSKA (reference sequence). CDR3 loop: CSGARGRLRGVTDTQYF. CDR3 sequence (DNA): TGCAGTGGGGCCAGGGGGCGCCTGAGGGGAGTCACAGATACGCAGTATTTT.

There are a few counts of this clonotype. J is TRBJ2-5 and V is TRBV7-2, with unresolved D. Per the germline V gene, CDR1 is SGHTA and CDR2 is FQGNSA. Trimming left V 5 bases short and J 1 base short, with 8 bases between. There are 13 residues in the CDR3. CDR3 sequence: CASSRAFQETQYF. CDR3 bases: TGTGCCAGCAGCAGGGCTTTCCAAGAGACCCAGTACTTC.

In this sample, this clonotype turned up many times. The rearrangement joins TRBV29-1 to TRBJ2-5; D perhaps matches TRBD1 (5 bases). V was cut by 3 bases and J by 7 bases, with 15 bases left in between. Germline-derived CDR1 and CDR2 are SQVTM and ANQGSEA. The CDR3 runs to 13 residues. The CDR3 region is CSVDQTGVATQYF. In DNA form, the CDR3 reads TGCAGCGTTGATCAAACAGGAGTGGCGACCCAGTACTTC.

The sample holds a few counts of this clonotype. The chain has TRBV6-5 and TRBJ2-3, with 8 bases that match TRBD2. With V trimmed by 3 bases and J by 2 bases, 7 bases remained unmatched. The CDR3 totals 16 residues. CDR1 MNHEY and CDR2 SVGAGI come from the germline V gene. This chain's CDR3 is CASSYLLAGSTDTQYF. CDR3 bases: TGTGCCAGCAGTTATCTTCTAGCGGGCTCCACAGATACGCAGTATTTT.

This clonotype has more than one count but fewer than ten. Here the CDR3 DNA reads TGTGCCAGCAGTTCAACTACCTTAGCGGTCTCGAACACCGGGGAGCTGTTTTTT. Its protein product is CASSSTTLAVSNTGELFF. The V and J genes are TRBV12-3 or TRBV12-4 and TRBJ2-2, with D perhaps TRBD2 (6 bases). The CDR3 sequence is 18 residues long. V lost 4 bases and J lost 0, with 18 bases in between.

This clonotype showed up many times. The chain links TRBV29-1 to TRBJ2-1, with D possibly matching TRBD1 (6 bases). The CDR3 totals 15 residues. In germline, CDR1 is SQVTM, CDR2 ANQGSEA. V was trimmed by 7 bases and J by 2 bases, leaving 18 bases between them. The CDR3 bases are TGCAGCGCCAACCCCCCGCAGGGGCCCTACAATGAGCAGTTCTTC. As protein: CSANPPQGPYNEQFF.

The J gene is TRBJ2-1, the V gene TRBV20-1; 13 bases line up with TRBD2. There are 15 residues in the CDR3. The germline V gene has CDR1 DFQATT and CDR2 SNEGSKA (reference sequence). V trimming: 4 bases; J trimming: 9 bases; junction bases outside the gene matches: 9. The chain's CDR3 is CSATRTSGRGSEQFF. The CDR3 coding sequence is TGCAGTGCTACCCGCACTAGCGGGAGGGGAAGTGAGCAGTTCTTC.